The 24 T cell receptor beta chains listed next were all sequenced from one sample in a study of glioma-infiltrating T cells. The iRepertoire nested amplicon-rescue multiplex PCR amplified TCR alpha and beta CDR3s from RNA. TCRdb passed the multiplex PCR reads through MiXCR, listing each CDR3 protein once. The table lists tens of thousands of distinct CDR3 sequences, 20% to 25% of them singletons. The sequenced sample was glioma tissue, nonneoplastic brain tissue, or PBMCs (not recorded which). These receptors all come from a human donor with low-grade glioma or glioblastoma, undergoing nonglioma brain surgery, or in good health (not recorded which).

This clonotype was picked up many times. V usage is TRBV12-3 or TRBV12-4 and J usage is TRBJ2-1; 7 positions match TRBD1. With 5 bases clipped from V and 4 bases from J, the junction kept 2 bases outside the gene matches. This CDR3 comprises 13 residues. The CDR3: CASSRQGYNEQFF. DNA of the CDR3: TGTGCCAGCAGTAGACAGGGTTACAATGAGCAGTTCTTC.

Turning to this clonotype: This clone may be a read error of a much larger clone one base away. V and J are TRBV10-2 and TRBJ1-1; TRBD1 matches 8 bases. Trimming cost V 8 bases and J 1 base; bases outside gene matches: 9. CDR3 length: 15 residues. CDR1 is WSHSY and CDR2 is SAAADI in the germline V gene. The chain's CDR3 is CASLNRGWENTEAFF. The CDR3 DNA follows: TGCGCCAGCCTTAACAGGGGGTGGGAGAACACTGAAGCTTTCTTT.

This sequence joins TRBV11-2 and TRBJ1-1; 11 positions agree with TRBD1. The germline V gene encodes CDR1 SGHAT and CDR2 FQNNGV. V lost 7 bases to trimming and J lost 4 bases; unmatched junction nucleotides: 11. The CDR3 has 16 amino acids. CDR3 coding DNA: TGTGCCAGCACCCCTTTCTCCGGGACAGGGGGCACTGAAGCTTTCTTT. As protein: CASTPFSGTGGTEAFF.

CDR3 sequence (DNA): TGTGCCAGCAGTTTATTCGACAGAGCAAACAATGAGCAGTTCTTC. Translated: CASSLFDRANNEQFF. This sequence joins TRBV12-3 or TRBV12-4 and TRBJ2-1; D may be TRBD1 (5 bases). V lost 2 bases to trimming and J lost 5 bases, with 13 bases between them. The CDR3 contains 15 residues.

This clonotype was counted many times. This chain links TRBV4-2 with TRBJ2-3, with 7 bases matching TRBD2. The CDR3 contains 17 residues. Looked up from germline, CDR1 is LGHNA and CDR2 is YNFKEQ. The V and J ends lost 3 bases and 0 bases, in that order; junction bases with no gene match: 9. The CDR3 region has the DNA TGTGCCAGCAGCCATGTGGGGCGGGAGCGTAGCACAGATACGCAGTATTTT. Residues: CASSHVGRERSTDTQYF.

This clonotype was counted ten times or more. The chain combines TRBV6-1 with TRBJ2-7; D assignment may be TRBD1 or TRBD2 (5 bases each). From germline, CDR1 is MNHNS and CDR2 SASEGT. CDR3 size: 15 residues. V was pared by 6 bases and J by 0 bases, with 15 bases between. CDR3 loop: CASRRSGQGSYEQYF. DNA for the CDR3: TGTGCCAGCAGGCGCTCGGGGCAGGGCTCCTACGAGCAGTACTTC.

This clonotype appeared many times. The chain combines TRBV24-1 with TRBJ1-5; 8 bases match TRBD1. The V segment lost 7 bases and the J segment 0 bases; nucleotides outside the gene matches: 10. This CDR3 spans 17 amino acids. Germline lookup yields CDR1 KGHDR and CDR2 SFDVKD. The CDR3 DNA reads TGTGCCACCAGCTGGAGTGACAGGGGTTATAGCAATCAGCCCCAGCATTTT. Protein: CATSWSDRGYSNQPQHF.

Many counts were recorded for this clonotype. This chain joins TRBV2 and TRBJ2-7, with 8 bases fitting TRBD1. The J segment lost 4 bases and the V segment lost 3 bases, leaving 11 bases of the junction unmatched. The CDR3 loop spans 16 amino acids. CDR1 and CDR2 from the germline V gene are SNHLY and FYNNEI. The CDR3 is CASSDETDREAYEQYF. As DNA, the CDR3 is TGTGCCAGCAGTGACGAAACGGACAGGGAGGCTTACGAGCAGTACTTC.

This clonotype was seen a few times. This chain connects TRBV18 to TRBJ2-7; 7 bases agree with TRBD2. Germline assignment: CDR1 KGHSH and CDR2 LQKENI. With 3 bases clipped from V and 6 bases from J, the junction kept 5 bases outside the gene matches. The CDR3 runs 13 residues. The CDR3 DNA is TGTGCCAGCTCACCTCCCCCGGGGGGCGAGCAGTACTTC. It yields the protein CASSPPPGGEQYF.

This clonotype appeared many times. CDR3 nucleotides: TGTGCCAGCAGTGAATCTAGCGGGGGCACAGATACGCAGTATTTT. Protein sequence: CASSESSGGTDTQYF. This rearrangement joins TRBV6-1 to TRBJ2-3; TRBD2 matches 9 bases. Germline CDR1 is MNHNS and CDR2 is SASEGT. This CDR3 has 15 residues. V shed 2 bases, J shed 1 base, and the junction held 1 base outside the gene matches.

Many counts were recorded for this clonotype. CDR3 sequence reads: CSARDRYEQYF. DNA of the CDR3: TGCAGCGCGAGGGACAGGTACGAGCAGTACTTC. V usage is TRBV29-1 and J usage is TRBJ2-7, with 8 bases lining up with TRBD1. J was trimmed by 4 bases and V by 7 bases; bases with no gene match: 3. This CDR3 region has 11 residues. Germline V lookup: CDR1 SQVTM, CDR2 ANQGSEA.

This clonotype was observed at least ten times. The V and J genes are TRBV11-2 and TRBJ2-5; D is possibly TRBD2 (6 bases). This CDR3 is 15 amino acids long. Deletions cut 5 bases from V and 2 bases from J, with 15 bases between. Germline V gene data show CDR1 as SGHAT and CDR2 as FQNNGV. CDR3 sequence: CASSPWGDDQETQYF. In DNA, the CDR3 is TGTGCCAGCAGCCCCTGGGGGGACGATCAAGAGACCCAGTACTTC.

This clonotype was recorded many times. The rearrangement uses TRBV7-7 and TRBJ1-1, with D hard to call. Germline assignment: CDR1 SSHAT and CDR2 FNYEAQ (reference sequence). The CDR3 runs 13 residues. V dropped 5 bases and J dropped 0 bases, with 7 bases sitting between them. The DNA of the CDR3 is TGTGCCAGCAGCACGACCCTGAACACTGAAGCTTTCTTT. Translated: CASSTTLNTEAFF.

This clonotype was counted ten times or more. The J gene is TRBJ2-5, the V gene TRBV27; D is ambiguous. The CDR3 sequence is 14 residues long. Germline CDR1 is MNHEY and CDR2 is SMNVEV (reference sequence). The ends were cut back, 4 bases at V and 1 base at J, with 10 bases in the middle. CDR3 loop: CASSSRAIQETQYF. DNA for the CDR3: TGTGCCAGCAGTTCTCGGGCGATCCAAGAGACCCAGTACTTC.

This clonotype was found many times. Germline and junction disagree at one end, which may indicate a read error. The V call is TRBV6-2 or TRBV6-3, the J call TRBJ2-7; D is undetermined. CDR1 and CDR2 (germline): MNHEY, SVGEGT. The length of the CDR3 is 13 residues. The CDR3 DNA reads as TGTGCCAGCAATTACCAACCCATCTACGAGCAGTACTTC. This translates into CASNYQPIYEQYF.

Ten or more counts support this clonotype. The chain's CDR3 is CASSPRGQGNQPQHF. CDR3 DNA: TGTGCCAGCAGCCCCCGCGGACAGGGGAATCAGCCCCAGCATTTT. The chain combines TRBV3-1 with TRBJ1-5; 9 nucleotides align to TRBD1. Looked up from germline, CDR1 is LGHDT and CDR2 is YNNKEL (reference sequence). This CDR3 region has 15 residues. Unmatched junction bases numbered 5, after V lost 4 bases and J lost 4 bases. Together with reference TRBV3-1 and TRBJ1-5, the CDR3 gives the full variable domain: DTAVSQTPKYLVTQMGNDKSIKCEQNLGHDTMYWYKQDSKKFLKIMFSYNNKELIINETVPNRFSPKSPDKAHLNLHINSLELGDSAVYFCASSPRGQGNQPQHFGDGTRLSIL.

This clonotype turned up a few times. V is TRBV10-2 and J is TRBJ2-1; 8 bases align to TRBD1. The germline CDR1 and CDR2 sequences are WSHSY and SAAADI. The CDR3 length is 18 residues. The ends lost 5 bases at V and 0 bases at J; junction bases unmatched: 12. CDR3 amino acids: CASSNLPRGPSSYNEQFF. DNA of the CDR3: TGCGCCAGCAGTAACCTTCCCAGGGGGCCGAGCTCCTACAATGAGCAGTTCTTC.

A remark on this clonotype: A read error may account for a junction end that differs from germline. The chain employs TRBV6-4 and TRBJ1-1; 7 positions agree with TRBD1. CDR1 MRHNA and CDR2 SNTAGT come from the germline V gene. This CDR3 contains 15 residues. CDR3 amino acids: CASSVEGAGRTEALF. In nucleotides, the CDR3 is TGCGCCAGCAGTGTAGAGGGGGCAGGAAGAACTGAAGCTTTGTTT.

The V gene is TRBV7-9, the J gene TRBJ1-1; 9 bases are a match to TRBD1. With 5 bases clipped from V and 6 bases from J, the junction kept 10 bases outside the gene matches. CDR3 length equals 15 residues. Germline V gives CDR1 SEHNR, CDR2 FQNEAQ (reference sequence). The CDR3 reads CASSRGGQGISEAFF. CDR3 bases: TGTGCCAGCAGCCGCGGGGGACAGGGAATCTCTGAAGCTTTCTTT.

V usage is TRBV5-1 and J usage is TRBJ2-1; D might be TRBD2 (6 bases). There are 15 residues in the CDR3. Germline V gene lookup returns CDR1 SGHRS and CDR2 YFSETQ. Trimming pared 0 bases from V and 5 bases from J, leaving 12 bases between. The CDR3 spells CASSLALTSNNEQFF. DNA of the CDR3: TGCGCCAGCAGCTTGGCCCTAACTAGCAACAATGAGCAGTTCTTC.

This clonotype was detected once. A much bigger clone sits one base away, suggesting this may be a read error. The CDR3 here is CASSPPYGKAGNTIYF. As DNA, the CDR3 is TGTGCCAGCTCACCACCCTACGGGAAGGCCGGAAACACCATATATTTT. This rearrangement joins TRBV18 to TRBJ1-3, with no clear D. From germline, CDR1 is KGHSH and CDR2 LQKENI. V lost 0 bases and J 4 bases, leaving 13 bases between the germline ends. The CDR3 spans 16 residues.

Relative to its sample, this clonotype is medium-sized. The chain carries TRBV6-1 and TRBJ1-1; D uncertain. The CDR3 consists of 12 residues. Per the germline V gene, CDR1 is MNHNS and CDR2 is SASEGT. V shed 2 bases and J shed 4 bases, with 5 bases lying between them. The CDR3: CASSELGTEAFF. For the CDR3, the DNA is TGTGCCAGCAGTGAACTGGGCACTGAAGCTTTCTTT.

This clonotype has at least ten counts. This chain connects TRBV7-9 to TRBJ1-1; D unclear. Germline V gives CDR1 SEHNR, CDR2 FQNEAQ (reference sequence). There are 12 residues in the CDR3. V lost 3 bases and J lost 4, with 6 bases in between. CDR3 residues: CASSFLGTEAFF. For the CDR3, the DNA is TGTGCCAGCAGCTTTTTGGGCACTGAAGCTTTCTTT.

This clonotype was seen many times. This chain uses TRBV20-1 with TRBJ2-7; 14 nucleotides match TRBD2. Germline values: CDR1 DFQATT, CDR2 SNEGSKA (reference sequence). The length of the CDR3 is 14 residues. The J segment lost 7 bases and the V segment lost 5 bases, leaving 7 bases of the junction unmatched. The CDR3 bases are TGCAGTGCTCGGGGACTAGCGGGAGTCGGGGAGCAGTACTTC. This codes for CSARGLAGVGEQYF.